Detailed here is one T cell receptor (beta chain). This clone's antigen is unknown. No much larger clonotype is one base removed from it; base qualities were not supplied. The CDR3 sequence holds 13 residues, the cysteine and phenylalanine included. Only the CDR3 DNA is retained, 39 bases long and in frame from the first base. Trimming takes 8 bases off V and 3 bases off J; junction bases not matched to a gene: 3. The germline V gene provides CDR1 SNHLY and CDR2 FYNNEI. This sample stems from a study of T cells in Graves' hyperthyroidism and ophthalmopathy (dated by TCRdb to about 2019). Regarding the study in general: Peripheral blood was collected at initial diagnosis, before any treatment. TCR Vbeta CDR3 sequencing of 120 to 150 peripheral blood samples (roughly 43 ophthalmopathy, approximately 80 hyperthyroidism and approximately 17 progressor patients) is reported in the paper. After blood sampling, hyperthyroidism patients were treated with methimazole at a starting dose of 30 mg daily, and ophthalmopathy patients were treated with high-dose intravenous methylprednisolone. Thyroid tissue and blood T-cell repertoires from about six Graves' hyperthyroidism patients were also compared in the study. Prospective prediction of ophthalmopathy was tested in an independent validation cohort consisting of 18 hyperthyroidism patients and approximately 16 patients who later progressed to ophthalmopathy. A discovery cohort of approximately 97 patients, 43 with Graves' ophthalmopathy and approximately 55 with stable Graves' hyperthyroidism, was used to find distinguishing TCR V-J signatures. The roughly 94 discovery patients were randomly split 7:3 into training and test sets.

The TCR beta CDR3 regions were amplified from the RNA transcripts. The first round of RT-PCR for the TCR CDR3 was performed with the HTBI primer set and the Qiagen OneStep RT-PCR kit. A second multiplex PCR round built the libraries, followed by size selection and purification. The libraries were sequenced on an Illumina HiSeq2000 using paired-end 100 bp reads. As for the original processing: SOAPnuke was used to process the raw data, with reads discarded if the reads contained adapters or uncalled bases, had a mean Phred below 15, or lacked an exact constant-primer or identifier match. High-quality paired reads were merged using COPE v1.2.5, and each unique nucleotide sequence was defined as a clonotype. MiTCR v1.1 was used to align clonotypes to the IMGT TRBV, TRBD and TRBJ reference segments. The analysis was restricted to V-J combinations with a frequency above 0.0001, which together covered 99.2% of the repertoires. A TCS score was defined as the ratio between F50 (clonal expansion) and ExV (chaos), using BLOSUM62-based TCRdist between CDR3 peptides within each V-J. Welch's t-statistics and random forest reduced around 550 V-J features to roughly 13, which were used in a naive Bayes classifier (R e1071). The Morisita-Horn index was used to measure how similar the thyroid and blood repertoires were. Through fastp at Q25 and MiXCR, TCRdb rebuilt clones from the public reads, retaining in-frame beta chains. Rows merge per CDR3 protein into single entries with the most common DNA and genes. The V and J calls reflect TCRdb's pipeline rather than the authors' work. In all, the sample holds roughly 100,000 distinct CDR3 sequences, and about 45% of those were seen once. 20% to 30% of the sample is in the top ten clones.

On the study overall, not on this receptor specifically: A 13 V-J signature model separated ophthalmopathy from stable hyperthyroidism, with 87.88% sensitivity and about 81% specificity in cross-validation and 80%/75% in testing. In validation, the model predicted progression to ophthalmopathy a median of roughly six months before onset, with approximately 71% sensitivity and around 76% specificity. No statistical method was used to set the sample size in advance, and investigators knew the group allocation. Most expanded thyroid clonotypes (frequency above 0.001) were also detected in blood, a finding suggesting that blood repertoires may reflect thyroid immune responses.

A patient counted as having stable Graves' hyperthyroidism if no progression to ophthalmopathy occurred over 18 months of follow-up. Hyperthyroidism patients were newly diagnosed, with disease duration under 2 months, and aged 18 to 65 years. Exclusion was applied to patients with uncontrolled infections, other autoimmune diseases, pregnancy or lactation. Diagnoses were established on the basis of clinical symptoms, serum thyroxine and TRAb, thyroid ultrasound, and orbital computed tomography. PBMCs were separated from roughly 10 ml of fresh peripheral blood using Ficoll-Paque density gradient centrifugation. Trizol reagent was used to extract total RNA, and RNA quality was then checked on an Agilent 2100 Bioanalyzer.

The specimen sequenced was blood. The chain is assembled from TRBV2 and TRBJ1-5, and 8 junction bases match TRBD1. The TCR sequence derives from a man in his forties with Graves' hyperthyroidism. The DNA sequence follows: TGTGCCAGCGGACAGGGCCCCAATCAGCCCCAGCATTTT. The encoded protein is CASGQGPNQPQHF.